This TCR beta chain was captured in a study of cytomegalovirus exposure and HLA in healthy donors. Study observations and caveats: Most CMV-associated TCR beta chains appeared HLA-restricted in a later analysis. According to an earlier analysis, most TCR beta V segments yielded productive rearrangements about 90% or about 30% of the time. A later analysis reportedly identified an Asian-associated ancestry cluster as carrying fewer N-insertions than the approximately 710-donor mean. Later analysis indicated greater clonal expansion among HLA-associated TCR beta chains than among equally common other chains.

The V segment lost 0 bases and the J segment 5 bases; nucleotides outside the gene matches: 9. This CDR3 contains 18 residues. Looked up from germline, CDR1 is LGHNA and CDR2 is YNFKEQ. It was with 60 Vbeta and 13 Jbeta primers that the PCR ran. Using immunoSEQ multiplex PCR, the repertoire was profiled, and TCRdb retains in-frame clones only, with some absent. The sample holds 140,000 to 150,000 clones; approximately 63% are singletons and the top ten take roughly 1.9%. As concerns this clone: Its antigen remains unidentified.

The sequenced sample was PBMCs. This TCR derives from a woman aged 55-69 years in good health and CMV-seropositive. This chain joins TRBV4-2 and TRBJ2-2, with 10 bases lining up with TRBD2. This chain's CDR3 is CASSQDSRVAGGTGELFF. The DNA of the CDR3 is TGTGCCAGCAGCCAAGATAGTAGGGTAGCGGGAGGAACCGGGGAGCTGTTTTTT.